This T cell receptor (beta chain) was captured in a study of blood T cell repertoires in COVID-19. Turning to the study itself: COVID-19 samples, acute and convalescent, were from the United States, Italy and Spain. T cells, B-cell-depleted T cells, or PBMCs provided the cDNA or gDNA that served as material.

The Seattle patients joined while their infection was active and were tracked longitudinally afterward. Authors' methods: How many nucleated cells were present was estimated from reference gene primer amplification. Sequencing used immunoSEQ multiplex PCR; TCRdb keeps in-frame clones, though not all of them. V and J calls and clone size are given by that table; D and trimming were obtained from the DNA. The sample includes more than 300,000 clones, roughly 89% seen only once; the top ten take around 0.97%. Per the germline V gene, CDR1 is SEHNR and CDR2 is FQNEAQ (reference sequence). CDR3 length: 16 residues. V dropped 1 base and J dropped 8; count of bases not matched to a gene: 11.

This rearrangement joins TRBV7-9 to TRBJ1-2; 9 nucleotides match TRBD1. The material sequenced was peripheral blood. The receptor comes from a middle-aged woman with COVID-19, enrolled during active disease. The CDR3 reads CASSLVVGQGYIGYTF. The CDR3 nucleotides read TGTGCCAGCAGCTTAGTCGTGGGACAGGGATATATCGGCTACACCTTC. The full variable domain, completed using reference TRBV7-9 and TRBJ1-2, is DTGVSQNPRHKITKRGQNVTFRCDPISEHNRLYWYRQTLGQGPEFLTYFQNEAQLEKSRLLSDRFSAERPKGSFSTLEIQRTEQGDSAMYLCASSLVVGQGYIGYTFGSGTRLTVV.